This T cell receptor beta chain originates from a study of blood T cell repertoires in COVID-19. Germline V gene sequence: CDR1 SNHLY, CDR2 FYNNEI. The CDR3 extends over 14 amino acids. Trimming shortened V by 6 bases and J by 5 bases, and 13 bases separated the two germline ends. In the authors' workflow: It was from reference gene primer amplification that nucleated cell counts were estimated. TCRdb's copy holds only in-frame clones and misses some; the assay was immunoSEQ multiplex PCR. V, J and clone size were drawn from that table, and D and trimming were deduced from the DNA. The sample lists around 37,000 clones; 75% to 90% were seen once.

The sequence derives from a man aged 45-65 years with active or convalescent COVID-19. Sequenced input: peripheral blood. This chain connects TRBV2 to TRBJ2-2, with a tentative D call TRBD2 (5 bases). The CDR3: CASRERRGTGELFF. The CDR3 coding sequence is TGTGCCAGCAGAGAAAGACGGGGTACCGGGGAGCTGTTTTTT.